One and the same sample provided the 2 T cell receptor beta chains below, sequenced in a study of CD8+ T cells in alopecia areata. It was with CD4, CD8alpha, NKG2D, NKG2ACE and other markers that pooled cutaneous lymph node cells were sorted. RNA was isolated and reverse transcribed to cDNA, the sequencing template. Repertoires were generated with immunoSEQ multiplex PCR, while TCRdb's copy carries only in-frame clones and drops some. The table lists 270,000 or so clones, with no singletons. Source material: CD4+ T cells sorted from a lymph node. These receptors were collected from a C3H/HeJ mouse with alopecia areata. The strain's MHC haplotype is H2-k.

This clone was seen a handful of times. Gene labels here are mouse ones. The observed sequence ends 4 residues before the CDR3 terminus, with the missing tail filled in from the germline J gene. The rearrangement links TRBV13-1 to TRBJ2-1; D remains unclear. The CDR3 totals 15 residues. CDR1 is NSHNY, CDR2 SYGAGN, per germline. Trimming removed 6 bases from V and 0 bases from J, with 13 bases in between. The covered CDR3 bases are TGTGCCAGCAAAGGAGACAAATATAACTATGCT. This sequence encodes CASKGDKYNYA. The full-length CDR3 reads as CASKGDKYNYAEQFF.

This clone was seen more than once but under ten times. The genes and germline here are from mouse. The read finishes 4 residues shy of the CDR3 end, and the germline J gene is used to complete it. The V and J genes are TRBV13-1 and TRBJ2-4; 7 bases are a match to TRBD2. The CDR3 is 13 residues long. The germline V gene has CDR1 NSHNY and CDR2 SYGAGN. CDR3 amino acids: CASSDVGGNTLYF. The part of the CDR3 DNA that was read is TGTGCCAGCAGTGATGTGGGGGGAAAC.